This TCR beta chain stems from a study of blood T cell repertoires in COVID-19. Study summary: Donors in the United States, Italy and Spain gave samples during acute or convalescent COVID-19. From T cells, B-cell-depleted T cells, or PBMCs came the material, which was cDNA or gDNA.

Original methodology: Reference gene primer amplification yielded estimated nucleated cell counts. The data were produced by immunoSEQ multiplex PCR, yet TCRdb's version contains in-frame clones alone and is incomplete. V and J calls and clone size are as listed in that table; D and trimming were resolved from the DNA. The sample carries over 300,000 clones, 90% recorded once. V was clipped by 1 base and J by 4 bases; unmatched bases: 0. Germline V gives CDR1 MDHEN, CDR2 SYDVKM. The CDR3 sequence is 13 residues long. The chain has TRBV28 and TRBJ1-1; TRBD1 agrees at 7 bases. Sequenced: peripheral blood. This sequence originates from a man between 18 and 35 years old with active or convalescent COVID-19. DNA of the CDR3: TGTGCCAGCAGTTTATCAGGGGGCACTGAAGCTTTCTTT. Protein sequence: CASSLSGGTEAFF.